Given below is one T cell receptor beta chain in context. This entry belongs to a study of Graves' ophthalmopathy and Graves' hyperthyroidism. V was shortened by 5 bases and J by 0 bases, with 17 bases between the two germline ends. This CDR3 spans 16 amino acids. The germline V gene encodes CDR1 SGHVT and CDR2 SQSDAQ. From RNA, the CDR3 regions of TCR beta chains were amplified and sequenced. Second-round multiplex PCR came after first-round RT-PCR with HTBI primers. TCRdb reprocessed the multiplex PCR reads via MiXCR and lists one record per CDR3 protein. The table lists 230,000 or so distinct CDR3 sequences, 40% to 50% of them singletons.

Specimen: peripheral blood. The receptor was isolated from an adult man with Graves' ophthalmopathy. The genes are TRBV7-4 and TRBJ2-7, with D perhaps given as TRBD1 or TRBD2 (5 bases each). The CDR3 reads CASSPYRAGSSYEQYF. As DNA, the CDR3 is TGTGCCAGCAGCCCCTATAGGGCAGGGAGCTCCTACGAGCAGTACTTC.